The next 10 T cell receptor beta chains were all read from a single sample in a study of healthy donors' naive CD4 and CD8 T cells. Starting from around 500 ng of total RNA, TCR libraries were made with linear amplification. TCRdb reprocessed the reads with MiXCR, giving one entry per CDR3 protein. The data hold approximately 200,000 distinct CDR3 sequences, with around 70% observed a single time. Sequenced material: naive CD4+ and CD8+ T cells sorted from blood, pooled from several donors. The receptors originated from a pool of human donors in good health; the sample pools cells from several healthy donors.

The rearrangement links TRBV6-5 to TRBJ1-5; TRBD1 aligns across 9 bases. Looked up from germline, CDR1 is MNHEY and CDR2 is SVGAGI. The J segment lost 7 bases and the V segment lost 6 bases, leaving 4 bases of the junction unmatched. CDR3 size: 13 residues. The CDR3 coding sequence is TGTGCCAGCAGACCCACAGGGGGCCAGCCCCAGCATTTT. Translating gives CASRPTGGQPQHF.

The CDR3 loop is CASSQDRSDSSYNEQFF. CDR3 DNA sequence: TGCGCCAGCAGCCAAGATCGGAGTGACAGCTCCTACAATGAGCAGTTCTTC. The chain uses TRBV4-3 and TRBJ2-1; tentatively, D is TRBD1 (5 bases). Germline CDR1 is LGHNA and CDR2 is YSLEER. Trimming took off 0 bases at V and 0 bases at J, with 12 bases between the two ends. CDR3 length: 17 residues.

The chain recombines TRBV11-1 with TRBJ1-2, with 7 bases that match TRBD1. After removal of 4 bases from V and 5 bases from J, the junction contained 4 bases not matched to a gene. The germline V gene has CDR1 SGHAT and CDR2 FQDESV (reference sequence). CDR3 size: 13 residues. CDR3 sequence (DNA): TGTGCCAGCAGCTCAACAGGGGAGTATGGCTACACCTTC. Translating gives CASSSTGEYGYTF.

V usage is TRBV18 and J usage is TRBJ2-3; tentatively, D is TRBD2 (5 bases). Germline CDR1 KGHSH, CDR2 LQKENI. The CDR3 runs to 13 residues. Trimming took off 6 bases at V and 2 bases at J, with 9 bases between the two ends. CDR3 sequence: CASSGENTDTQYF. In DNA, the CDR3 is TGTGCCAGCTCCGGGGAGAACACAGATACGCAGTATTTT.

The CDR3 coding sequence is TGTGCCAGCAGTTACCTAGCGGGAGAATGGAATGAGCAGTTCTTC. It translates to CASSYLAGEWNEQFF. The chain joins TRBV6-2 or TRBV6-3 to TRBJ2-1, with 10 bases aligning to TRBD2. The CDR3 length is 15 residues. The V and J ends lost 2 bases and 7 bases, in that order; junction bases with no gene match: 5. Per germline, CDR1 MNHEY and CDR2 SVGEGT.

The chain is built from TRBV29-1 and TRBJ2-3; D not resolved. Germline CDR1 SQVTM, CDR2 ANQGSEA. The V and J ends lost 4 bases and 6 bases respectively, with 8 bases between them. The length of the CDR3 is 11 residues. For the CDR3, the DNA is TGCAGCGTTGTTTCCTTCGATACGCAGTATTTT. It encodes CSVVSFDTQYF.

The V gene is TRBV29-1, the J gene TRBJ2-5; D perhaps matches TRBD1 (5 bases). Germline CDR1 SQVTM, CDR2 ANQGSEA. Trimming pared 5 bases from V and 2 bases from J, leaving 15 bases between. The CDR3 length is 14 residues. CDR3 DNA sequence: TGCAGCGTTTACGGGCAGGGCATACAAGAGACCCAGTACTTC. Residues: CSVYGQGIQETQYF.

The chain's CDR3 is CSVENVGAEGTQYF. The DNA of the CDR3 is TGCAGCGTTGAGAACGTTGGGGCCGAAGGTACGCAGTATTTT. This chain joins TRBV29-1 and TRBJ2-3; D possibly corresponds to TRBD1 (5 bases). Germline CDR1 and CDR2: SQVTM and ANQGSEA. The ends were cut back, 3 bases at V and 8 bases at J, with 18 bases in the middle. CDR3 length: 14 residues.

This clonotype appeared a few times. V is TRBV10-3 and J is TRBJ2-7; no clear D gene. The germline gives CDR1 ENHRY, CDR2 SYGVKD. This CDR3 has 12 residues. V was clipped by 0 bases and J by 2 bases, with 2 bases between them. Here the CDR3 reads CAISESPYEQYF. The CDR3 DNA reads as TGTGCCATCAGTGAGTCCCCCTACGAGCAGTACTTC.

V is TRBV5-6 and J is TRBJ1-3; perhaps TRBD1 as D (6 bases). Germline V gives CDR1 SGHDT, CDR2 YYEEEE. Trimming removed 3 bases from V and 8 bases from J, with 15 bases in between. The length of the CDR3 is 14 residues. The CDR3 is CASSSWARGHTIYF. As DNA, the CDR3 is TGTGCCAGCAGCTCGTGGGCCAGGGGACACACCATATATTTT.